The T cell receptor beta chain described here comes from a study of blood T cells in healthy people across ages. Study observations and caveats: Per million T cells, the diversity of TCR beta decreased roughly linearly as age advanced. Not knowing donor CMV status may have confounded expanded clonotype changes.

Together with a sample-barcoded 5' primer, a J-beta primer mix was included in a second PCR lasting about 7 to 11 cycles. Every cDNA was tagged by a template-switch adaptor with 12 random nucleotides. From the 5' RACE reads, TCRdb called clonotypes with MiXCR, one entry per CDR3 protein. The sample comprises 1 million or so distinct CDR3 sequences, under 30% of which are singletons, and less than 0.85% rests with the top ten. A remark on this clonotype: Its specificity is unknown.

V was shortened by 6 bases and J by 5 bases, with 14 bases between the two germline ends. This CDR3 contains 13 residues. CDR1 is LNHDA, CDR2 SQIVND, per germline (reference sequence). The data also belong to a second study, concerning T cells of mothers and their children. That investigation notes: Every mother produced more than 9.5 million TCR beta CDR3 reads, whereas every child provided some 3 million.

The sequence was obtained from a girl aged 2-10 years in good health. This chain connects TRBV19 to TRBJ2-7, with D possibly being TRBD1 or TRBD2 (5 bases each). The sequenced material came from blood. The CDR3 DNA follows: TGTGCCAGTAGCCATATCGGGGCAAACGAGCAGTACTTC. Its translation is CASSHIGANEQYF.